Listed below are T cell receptor beta chains from one sample, sequenced in a study of human T cells and chemical hapten exposure. In TCRdb, the RACE reads were re-called with MiXCR into one record per CDR3 protein. The sample shows about 190,000 distinct CDR3 sequences, roughly a quarter of them seen only once. The specimen was whole blood, collected in connection with sensitization to the hapten diphenylcyclopropenone (DPC). The receptors were gathered from a woman aged 40 to 50 with alopecia areata. Some clones in this sample may be carry-over from other donors' samples. Each CDR3 is given with its conserved first and last residue. Each record gives: D gene, clone size, J gene, V gene, CDR3 DNA, CDR3 protein. The D gene is left open where the match is weak. Some rows have no size entry. The others give once, few or many, or a class for an expanded clone.

d_call: TRBD1; clone_size: few; j_call: TRBJ1-5; v_call: TRBV27; cdr3_nt: TGTGCCAGCAGTCCAGGACAGGGGAGCCAGCCCCAGCATTTT; cdr3_aa: CASSPGQGSQPQHF
d_call: TRBD1; clone_size: .; j_call: TRBJ1-1; v_call: TRBV12-3/TRBV12-4; cdr3_nt: TGTGCCAGCACTTACACTACCACAGGGGGAGCTTTCTTT; cdr3_aa: CASTYTTTGGAFF
d_call: .; clone_size: few; j_call: TRBJ1-1; v_call: TRBV2; cdr3_nt: TGTGCCAGCAGTCTTACCACAGGGATGGAGAACACTGAAGCTTTCTTT; cdr3_aa: CASSLTTGMENTEAFF
d_call: .; clone_size: .; j_call: TRBJ2-5; v_call: TRBV10-3; cdr3_nt: TGTGCCTCCGCGGACAGTACCCTGAGTGAGACCCAGTACTTC; cdr3_aa: CASADSTLSETQYF
d_call: .; clone_size: .; j_call: TRBJ2-1; v_call: TRBV21-1; cdr3_nt: TGTGCCAGCAGCATGCACCCCCGGGACGCCTACAATGAGCAGTTCTTC; cdr3_aa: CASSMHPRDAYNEQFF
d_call: TRBD2; clone_size: .; j_call: TRBJ2-1; v_call: TRBV7-3; cdr3_nt: TGTGCCAGCAGGCCCCTTGGAGCGGGAGACGGAAATGAGCAGTTCTTC; cdr3_aa: CASRPLGAGDGNEQFF
d_call: .; clone_size: .; j_call: TRBJ2-7; v_call: TRBV28; cdr3_nt: TGTGCCAGCAGTCCGGACCCTATTCGCTACGAGCAGTACTTC; cdr3_aa: CASSPDPIRYEQYF
d_call: .; clone_size: .; j_call: TRBJ2-2; v_call: TRBV7-9; cdr3_nt: TGTGCCAGCAGGATCTCAGGCGGTCGGACCGGGGAGCTGTTTTTT; cdr3_aa: CASRISGGRTGELFF
d_call: TRBD1; clone_size: .; j_call: TRBJ1-1; v_call: TRBV5-1; cdr3_nt: TGCGCCAGCAGCCCCAGGACAGGTAGAAACACTGAAGCTTTCTTT; cdr3_aa: CASSPRTGRNTEAFF
d_call: .; clone_size: many; j_call: TRBJ1-1; v_call: TRBV7-6; cdr3_nt: TGTGCCAGCAGCGAGGCGAACACTGAAGCTTTCTTT; cdr3_aa: CASSEANTEAFF
d_call: .; clone_size: few; j_call: TRBJ2-1; v_call: TRBV7-2; cdr3_nt: TGTGCCAGCAGCTTCCGGCCCACAAGCAATGAGCAGTTCTTC; cdr3_aa: CASSFRPTSNEQFF
d_call: TRBD2; clone_size: few; j_call: TRBJ2-7; v_call: TRBV20-1; cdr3_nt: TGCAGTGCTAGAGACAGTGGACTAGCCCCCTACGAGCAGTACTTC; cdr3_aa: CSARDSGLAPYEQYF
d_call: .; clone_size: .; j_call: TRBJ1-5; v_call: TRBV7-2; cdr3_nt: TGTGCCAGCAGCTCAGAGCCATCCCATCAGCCCCAGCATTTT; cdr3_aa: CASSSEPSHQPQHF
d_call: .; clone_size: many; j_call: TRBJ2-7; v_call: TRBV4-2; cdr3_nt: TGTGCCAGCAGCCAAGAGCCGGGTACGGGCTACGAGCAGTACTTC; cdr3_aa: CASSQEPGTGYEQYF
d_call: TRBD1; clone_size: .; j_call: TRBJ2-7; v_call: TRBV10-3; cdr3_nt: TGTGCCATCAGTTCGGGACAGGCCTCCTACGAGCAGTACTTC; cdr3_aa: CAISSGQASYEQYF
d_call: TRBD2; clone_size: .; j_call: TRBJ2-3; v_call: TRBV3-1; cdr3_nt: TGTGCCAGCAGCTGGACTAGCTCAGATACGCAGTATTTT; cdr3_aa: CASSWTSSDTQYF
d_call: .; clone_size: many; j_call: TRBJ2-3; v_call: TRBV5-1; cdr3_nt: TGCGCCAGCAGCTTTCGGCCGGCTAGCACAGATACGCAGTATTTT; cdr3_aa: CASSFRPASTDTQYF
d_call: .; clone_size: few; j_call: TRBJ1-2; v_call: TRBV12-3/TRBV12-4; cdr3_nt: TGTGCCAGCAGTCATCCCGGCGCCGTTGGCTACACCTTC; cdr3_aa: CASSHPGAVGYTF
d_call: .; clone_size: few; j_call: TRBJ2-7; v_call: TRBV6-5; cdr3_nt: TGTGCCAGCAGAGCAGAGGTGATGGAGTACGAGCAGTACTTC; cdr3_aa: CASRAEVMEYEQYF
d_call: TRBD2; clone_size: .; j_call: TRBJ2-7; v_call: TRBV29-1; cdr3_nt: TGCAGCGTTGGCCGACCCGGACTAGCGGGAGGCCTCTACGAGCAGTACTTC; cdr3_aa: CSVGRPGLAGGLYEQYF
d_call: TRBD1; clone_size: .; j_call: TRBJ2-7; v_call: TRBV5-6; cdr3_nt: TGTGCCAGCAGCTTGATTACAGGGGGCGCGTACGAGCAGTACTTC; cdr3_aa: CASSLITGGAYEQYF
d_call: .; clone_size: few; j_call: TRBJ1-1; v_call: TRBV30; cdr3_nt: TGTGCCTGGAGCGCGTACCGGAGCACAGGGACTAACACTGAAGCTTTCTTT; cdr3_aa: CAWSAYRSTGTNTEAFF
d_call: .; clone_size: .; j_call: TRBJ2-3; v_call: TRBV10-3; cdr3_nt: TGTGCCATCAGTGAGAGGGGAGACAGGGGGCAGAATAGCGGGAGCCCAGATACGCAGTATTTT; cdr3_aa: CAISERGDRGQNSGSPDTQYF
d_call: .; clone_size: .; j_call: TRBJ2-1; v_call: TRBV6-2/TRBV6-3; cdr3_nt: TGTGCCACAGGACAGTACAATGAGCAGTTCTTC; cdr3_aa: CATGQYNEQFF
d_call: .; clone_size: .; j_call: TRBJ1-1; v_call: TRBV10-3; cdr3_nt: TGTGCCATCAGGCAACCTTCGAACACTGAAGCTTTCTTT; cdr3_aa: CAIRQPSNTEAFF
d_call: .; clone_size: .; j_call: TRBJ2-3; v_call: TRBV18; cdr3_nt: TGTGCCAGCTCACCACGAACGGCCGACACAGATACGCAGTATTTT; cdr3_aa: CASSPRTADTDTQYF
d_call: .; clone_size: .; j_call: TRBJ1-4; v_call: TRBV5-1; cdr3_nt: TGCGCCAGCAGCTTACAGACAGGACCCAATGAAAAACTGTTTTTT; cdr3_aa: CASSLQTGPNEKLFF
d_call: TRBD1; clone_size: .; j_call: TRBJ2-7; v_call: TRBV6-2/TRBV6-3; cdr3_nt: TGTGCCACCCTGCAGACAGGGGGGTACGAGCAGTACTTC; cdr3_aa: CATLQTGGYEQYF
d_call: .; clone_size: .; j_call: TRBJ1-1; v_call: TRBV28; cdr3_nt: TGTGCCAGCTCCTCAAGGGCGGTGAACACTGAAGCTTTCTTT; cdr3_aa: CASSSRAVNTEAFF
d_call: TRBD2; clone_size: many; j_call: TRBJ2-1; v_call: TRBV7-2; cdr3_nt: TGTGCCAGCAGCCGACTAGCGGGCTCAAGCTCCTACAATGAGCAGTTCTTC; cdr3_aa: CASSRLAGSSSYNEQFF
d_call: .; clone_size: few; j_call: TRBJ2-2; v_call: TRBV5-4; cdr3_nt: TGTGCCAGCAGCTCTAGCTCGGTTGGTACAGGGGAGCTGTTTTTT; cdr3_aa: CASSSSSVGTGELFF
d_call: TRBD2; clone_size: few; j_call: TRBJ2-5; v_call: TRBV27; cdr3_nt: TGTGCCAGCAGGGGACTATCCGGGCAAGAGACCCAGTACTTC; cdr3_aa: CASRGLSGQETQYF
d_call: TRBD2; clone_size: .; j_call: TRBJ2-7; v_call: TRBV20-1; cdr3_nt: TGCAGTGCTATGTCAGGGGCATTTGGCGGGAGGGCCCACGAGCAGTACTTC; cdr3_aa: CSAMSGAFGGRAHEQYF
d_call: .; clone_size: .; j_call: TRBJ2-4; v_call: TRBV29-1; cdr3_nt: TGCAGCGTTGTGGGGGAACCCCAATACATTCAGTACTTC; cdr3_aa: CSVVGEPQYIQYF
d_call: .; clone_size: .; j_call: TRBJ2-1; v_call: TRBV7-2; cdr3_nt: TGTGCCAGCAGCCAAGTCCAGGGTGAGCAGTTCTTC; cdr3_aa: CASSQVQGEQFF
d_call: TRBD1; clone_size: .; j_call: TRBJ2-1; v_call: TRBV27; cdr3_nt: TGTGCCAGCAGTTCTCAACCGGGACAGCTGGACAATGAGCAGTTCTTC; cdr3_aa: CASSSQPGQLDNEQFF
d_call: .; clone_size: .; j_call: TRBJ2-7; v_call: TRBV6-5; cdr3_nt: TGTGCCAGCAGTTACTTCCCCAGGGGCCAAGAAGACGAGCAGTACTTC; cdr3_aa: CASSYFPRGQEDEQYF
d_call: .; clone_size: .; j_call: TRBJ2-5; v_call: TRBV24-1; cdr3_nt: TGTGCCACCAGTGAAGGGGCAGCCAGGACCCAGTACTTC; cdr3_aa: CATSEGAARTQYF